These 25 T cell receptor beta chains originate from one sample sequenced in a study of blood T cell repertoires in COVID-19. TCRdb's table, derived via immunoSEQ multiplex PCR, lists solely in-frame clones and lacks some. Of tens of thousands of clones listed, around 90% are singletons. Source material: peripheral blood. The receptors originated from a human donor with active COVID-19. The donor label of this sample is uncertain.

The V gene is TRBV9, the J gene TRBJ2-7, with 10 nucleotides matching TRBD1. In germline, CDR1 is SGDLS, CDR2 YYNGEE. The V gene end was trimmed by 4 bases and the J gene end by 6 bases; junction bases not matched to a gene: 7. The CDR3 loop spans 14 amino acids. The CDR3 region is CASSSRDRGPEQYF. CDR3 coding DNA: TGTGCCAGCAGCTCCCGGGACAGGGGACCCGAGCAGTACTTC.

J is TRBJ1-2 and V is TRBV19, with D maybe TRBD1 (5 bases). The CDR3 runs to 15 residues. V lost 1 base to trimming and J lost 8 bases, with 17 bases between them. Germline V lookup: CDR1 LNHDA, CDR2 SQIVND (reference sequence). This CDR3 is CASSIVITGVQGYTF. In DNA, the CDR3 is TGTGCCAGTAGTATAGTTATCACAGGCGTGCAAGGCTACACCTTC.

The gene calls are TRBV12-3 or TRBV12-4 and TRBJ2-1, with 8 bases aligning to TRBD2. Trimming removed 5 bases from V and 13 bases from J; junction bases left unmatched: 4. CDR3 size: 11 residues. The chain's CDR3 is CASSPGGPQFF. The CDR3 DNA sequence: TGTGCCAGCAGTCCGGGGGGGCCTCAGTTCTTC.

The gene calls are TRBV23-1 and TRBJ2-7, with TRBD1 as a possible D gene (6 bases). TRBV23-1 is identified as an open reading frame with a role that is uncertain. Trimming cost V 5 bases and J 0 bases, with 20 bases left between them. The CDR3 runs 17 residues. CDR3 bases: TGCGCCAGCAGTTGTCTCAGGGGCCGAAGGAGCTCCTACGAGCAGTACTTC. This translates into CASSCLRGRRSSYEQYF.

This clone showed up just once. The chain joins TRBV6-6 to TRBJ1-3; unclear D gene. The CDR3 extends over 15 amino acids. Trimming cost V 6 bases and J 0 bases, with 12 bases left between them. Germline CDR1 is MNHNY and CDR2 is SVGAGI (reference sequence). This CDR3 is CASRNTAVSGNTIYF. As DNA, the CDR3 is TGTGCCAGCAGAAATACAGCGGTCTCTGGAAACACCATATATTTT.

J is TRBJ2-3 and V is TRBV29-1, with D possibly TRBD2 on 5 matching bases. CDR3 length: 11 amino acids. Germline lookup yields CDR1 SQVTM and CDR2 ANQGSEA. Between the trimmed V and J ends, which lost 5 bases and 4 bases, there was a span of 7 bases. The CDR3 DNA is TGCAGCGTTAAGGAGGCAGATACGCAGTATTTT. It is translated as CSVKEADTQYF.

V gene TRBV28 combines with J gene TRBJ2-7, with D perhaps matching TRBD1 (6 bases). CDR1 is MDHEN and CDR2 is SYDVKM in the germline V gene. The CDR3 loop spans 12 amino acids. V shed 6 bases and J shed 4 bases, with 10 bases lying between them. As DNA, the CDR3 is TGTGCCAGCAGGCTCAGGGGTTACGAGCAGTACTTC. This encodes CASRLRGYEQYF.

V gene TRBV24-1 combines with J gene TRBJ2-3; the match to TRBD2 covers 9 bases. The CDR3 loop spans 16 amino acids. V gave up 4 bases and J gave up 2 bases; unmatched junction bases: 6. Germline CDR1 and CDR2: KGHDR and SFDVKD. The CDR3 loop is CATSDSIAGDTDTQYF. The CDR3 DNA reads as TGTGCCACCAGTGACTCTATAGCGGGAGACACAGATACGCAGTATTTT.

The V gene is TRBV4-2, the J gene TRBJ2-1, with 14 bases that match TRBD2. The J segment lost 7 bases and the V segment lost 4 bases, leaving 3 bases of the junction unmatched. Germline CDR1 and CDR2: LGHNA and YNFKEQ. The CDR3 consists of 15 residues. CDR3 in amino acids: CASSLGLAGGNEQFF. As DNA, the CDR3 is TGTGCCAGCAGCCTAGGACTAGCGGGGGGTAATGAGCAGTTCTTC.

This sequence joins TRBV6-4 and TRBJ1-1; D might be TRBD1 (6 bases). The germline V and J ends were trimmed by 4 bases and 8 bases, with 23 bases remaining between them. The CDR3 is 16 amino acids. Germline lookup yields CDR1 MRHNA and CDR2 SNTAGT. The CDR3 bases are TGTGCCAGCAGTGCCTCCTCCGGGGGGCGAGGTACCGAAGCTTTCTTT. Amino acids: CASSASSGGRGTEAFF.

The V call is TRBV29-1, the J call TRBJ1-1; 9 bases line up with TRBD1. Germline CDR1 and CDR2: SQVTM and ANQGSEA. V shed 6 bases and J 1 base; nucleotides not matched to a gene: 3. The length of the CDR3 is 13 residues. The CDR3 spells CSVMTGGNTEAFF. In nucleotides, the CDR3 is TGCAGCGTAATGACAGGGGGGAACACTGAAGCTTTCTTT.

This clone was observed once. The chain links TRBV6-2 or TRBV6-3 to TRBJ2-2, with 7 positions matching TRBD2. The CDR3 covers 16 residues. The V gene end was trimmed by 0 bases and the J gene end by 1 base; junction bases not matched to a gene: 2. Germline V gene lookup returns CDR1 MNHEY and CDR2 SVGEGT. The CDR3 sequence: CASSYSPSGNTGELFF. CDR3 sequence (DNA): TGTGCCAGCAGTTACTCCCCTAGCGGGAACACCGGGGAGCTGTTTTTT.

DNA of the CDR3: TGTGCCAGCAGCCGCCGGGACACGAGCTCCTACGAGCAGTACTTC. It translates to CASSRRDTSSYEQYF. The chain uses TRBV9 and TRBJ2-7; perhaps TRBD1 as D (6 bases). V was shortened by 4 bases and J by 0 bases, with 14 bases between the two germline ends. The germline gives CDR1 SGDLS, CDR2 YYNGEE. The length of the CDR3 is 15 residues.

V is TRBV7-9 and J is TRBJ1-3, with 8 nucleotides matching TRBD1. V shed 3 bases, J shed 12 bases, and the junction held 4 bases outside the gene matches. Germline assignment: CDR1 SEHNR and CDR2 FQNEAQ (reference sequence). The CDR3 covers 12 residues. For the CDR3, the DNA is TGTGCCAGCAGCTTCTCGGGACAGGTCATATATTTT. Protein: CASSFSGQVIYF.

This clone was counted a single time. The chain carries TRBV5-1 and TRBJ2-2, with 7 bases identical to TRBD2. This CDR3 comprises 18 residues. The ends lost 0 bases at V and 1 base at J; junction bases unmatched: 9. Germline V gives CDR1 SGHRS, CDR2 YFSETQ. The CDR3: CASSLEALLAQNTGELFF. The DNA for the CDR3 is TGCGCCAGCAGCTTGGAAGCGTTACTAGCGCAGAACACCGGGGAGCTGTTTTTT.

This clone was seen a few times. The chain couples TRBV5-3 to TRBJ2-2; a possible D gene is TRBD2 (5 bases). TRBV5-3 is given ORF status, its function remaining uncertain. Trimming shortened V by 4 bases and J by 0 bases, and 16 bases separated the two germline ends. This CDR3 comprises 17 residues. The CDR3 here is CARSPFTSGANTGELFF. As DNA, the CDR3 is TGTGCCAGAAGCCCGTTCACCAGCGGAGCGAACACCGGGGAGCTGTTTTTT.

The gene calls are TRBV19 and TRBJ2-2; D is perhaps TRBD1 (6 bases). V lost 9 bases and J lost 1, with 12 bases in between. The CDR3 loop spans 14 amino acids. Germline lookup yields CDR1 LNHDA and CDR2 SQIVND (reference sequence). The chain's CDR3 is CASRPDRNTGELFF. CDR3 in DNA: TGTGCCAGCCGGCCGGACAGGAACACCGGGGAGCTGTTTTTT.

The chain links TRBV6-2 or TRBV6-3 to TRBJ1-1, with no clear D. The CDR3 spans 12 residues. Trimming stripped 4 bases from V and 10 bases from J, with 13 bases between. Germline V gene data show CDR1 as MNHEY and CDR2 as SVGEGT. CDR3 sequence (DNA): TGTGCCAGCAGTTTAGAGGGTGGTTTAGCTTTCTTT. Protein: CASSLEGGLAFF.

The chain is built from TRBV6-5 and TRBJ1-4, with a possible D match to TRBD1 (5 bases). V shed 2 bases and J shed 3 bases, with 13 bases lying between them. This CDR3 spans 16 amino acids. CDR1 is MNHEY, CDR2 SVGAGI, per germline. The CDR3 region has the DNA TGTGCCAGCAGTTACGCCGGGGGGGTGGCTAATGAAAAACTGTTTTTT. Protein sequence: CASSYAGGVANEKLFF.

This chain uses TRBV12-3 or TRBV12-4 with TRBJ1-2, with 7 bases matching TRBD1. Trimming at V came to 6 bases and at J to 6 bases, leaving 7 bases not matched to a gene. This CDR3 region has 13 residues. CDR3 in amino acids: CASSHTGVDGYTF. CDR3 nucleotides: TGTGCCAGCAGCCATACAGGGGTGGATGGCTACACCTTC.

In nucleotides, the CDR3 is TGTGCCAGCAGCGCGACCGGGGGGACCCAGTACTTC. Protein product: CASSATGGTQYF. V gene TRBV3-1 (or the pseudogene TRBV3-2) combines with J gene TRBJ2-5, with D possibly being TRBD2 (6 bases). The CDR3 is 12 amino acids. The germline V gene encodes CDR1 LGHDT and CDR2 YNNKEL (reference sequence). V shed 5 bases and J shed 7 bases, with 11 bases lying between them.

A single count supports this clone. V is TRBV28 and J is TRBJ1-3; a weak D match, TRBD1 (6 bases). The CDR3 is 14 residues long. Germline V CDR1 and CDR2: MDHEN, SYDVKM. V was pared by 1 base and J by 2 bases, with 6 bases between. For the CDR3, the DNA is TGTGCCAGCAGTTTATCAGGGGCTGGAAACACCATATATTTT. Translating gives CASSLSGAGNTIYF. The whole variable domain, filled in from reference TRBV28 and TRBJ1-3, reads DVKVTQSSRYLVKRTGEKVFLECVQDMDHENMFWYRQDPGLGLRLIYFSYDVKMKEKGDIPEGYSVSREKKERFSLILESASTNQTSMYLCASSLSGAGNTIYFGEGSWLTVV.

This chain links TRBV6-2 or TRBV6-3 with TRBJ2-1, with D maybe TRBD2 (6 bases). The V end was cut by 6 bases, the J end by 0 bases, with 15 bases between. Per the germline V gene, CDR1 is MNHEY and CDR2 is SVGEGT. This CDR3 comprises 16 residues. CDR3 in DNA: TGTGCCAGCAGCCATATCGGACTAAGCTCCTACAATGAGCAGTTCTTC. Amino acids: CASSHIGLSSYNEQFF.

This clone was recorded only once. V and J are TRBV12-3 or TRBV12-4 and TRBJ1-5; the D is unclear. Deletions cut 6 bases from V and 16 bases from J, with 19 bases between. There are 12 residues in the CDR3. The CDR3 sequence is CASSLSGSWYHF. CDR3 DNA sequence: TGTGCCAGCAGCTTATCCGGGTCATGGTATCATTTT.

J is TRBJ2-7 and V is TRBV12-3 or TRBV12-4; D is uncertain. CDR3 length: 13 residues. V lost 2 bases to trimming and J lost 3 bases, with 8 bases between them. CDR3 DNA: TGTGCCAGCAGTTTAAGCCCACGCTACGAGCAGTACTTC. This sequence encodes CASSLSPRYEQYF.